This TCR beta chain was identified during a study of human T cells and chemical hapten exposure (dated by TCRdb to the early 2020s). Context from the whole study: For sensitization, 2% DPC in acetone was applied to a roughly 2 cm by roughly 2 cm area of upper inner arm skin. Patients additionally received weekly therapeutic DPC doses to the scalp throughout the roughly 25-week study period. Patch testing was done on the upper back using Finn chambers containing 0.01% DPC, and results were scored after 6 days according to International Contact Dermatitis Research Group standards. Alopecia areata with under or over 50% scalp involvement, alopecia totalis and alopecia universalis were represented in the patient cohort, which was mostly female. Libraries were pooled for sequencing, and variation in per-sample TCR yields was attributed mainly to small differences in library volumes within the pool. The study tracked peripheral blood TCR repertoire changes in vivo during primary and secondary sensitization to the hapten diphenylcyclopropenone (DPC) in alopecia patients. Blood was sampled from patients pre-sensitization (week 0) and at 2, 6 and about 24 weeks after DPC sensitization. Around 29 alopecia patients provided blood for TCR sequencing at one to four time points (pre-sensitization, 2, 6 and 24 weeks). Findings and caveats that apply to the study as a whole: DPC sensitization did not change the number of TCRs with a frequency above 1 in 1000, and there was no evidence of changes in global repertoire structure. Repeated subsampling changed both the strength of the expansion versus patch-test correlation and the threshold at which that correlation became significant. Significantly more large CDR3 similarity clusters were formed by expanded TCRs than by pre-sensitization or healthy control sets, consistent with antigen-driven responses. A positive correlation was found between the number of PT1 expanded TCRs and patch test score, with significance reached at thresholds 8, 16 and 32 but not 4. Because every patient had alopecia, a presumed autoimmune disease, the patients' immune response might differ from that of healthy individuals.

The germline V gene (reference sequence) specifies MNHNY as CDR1 and SVGAGI as CDR2. Ends trimmed: V by 8 bases, J by 7 bases; bases unmatched to a gene: 10. CDR3 length: 14 amino acids, cysteine to phenylalanine. Only CDR3 DNA is held: 42 bases, read in frame from base 1. Per the publication, the time point label means: pre-sensitization, week 0. The treatment or condition label corresponds to: therapeutic diphenylcyclopropenone sensitization with weekly scalp DPC. Blood at each patch-test visit was drawn before the patch test was applied. Patients were eligible if aged 18 to 70, diagnosed with alopecia and judged suitable for DPC therapy, and pregnant patients were excluded. Unfractionated whole blood was collected in Tempus Blood RNA tubes, and total RNA was extracted from that blood. This clonotype has just a few counts. No cognate antigen has been identified for it. Per-base qualities were not stored, and no clone one base away is much larger.

Library preparation employed RACE. The run used a NextSeq 500. During library preparation, unique molecular identifiers were attached to individual cDNA molecules so that TCRs could be counted in a quantitative, reproducible way. For every blood RNA sample, sequencing covered both the TCR alpha and TCR beta chains. The study's own analysis went as follows. Samples had a median of about 96,000 TCRs, with a range from roughly 20,000 to 700,000. V, J and CDR3 annotation of the TCR reads was carried out using the Decombinator software suite. For the PS versus PT1 abundance plots, all samples were subsampled to the same number of TCRs (28,000). TCRs were defined as expanded if absent before sensitization and observed at least eight times at the 2-week time point. The public reads were reprocessed in TCRdb via fastp at Q25 and MiXCR, keeping in-frame beta chains. Each record represents a unique CDR3 protein, reported with the most common genes and DNA among its rows. Clone size and V and J calls follow TCRdb, not the original study. The sample data list around 350,000 distinct CDR3 sequences, and about 5% of these were observed just once. The ten largest account for around 8.8% of the sample.

The sample consisted of whole blood, taken in connection with sensitization to the hapten diphenylcyclopropenone (DPC). The chain uses TRBV6-6 and TRBJ1-1; 10 bases in the middle match TRBD1. This receptor was obtained from a woman younger than 30 with alopecia areata. Some clones in this sample may be carry-over from other donors' samples. The CDR3 here reads CASGPGTGVNEAFF. The DNA sequence is given as TGTGCCAGCGGCCCAGGGACAGGGGTCAATGAAGCTTTCTTT.